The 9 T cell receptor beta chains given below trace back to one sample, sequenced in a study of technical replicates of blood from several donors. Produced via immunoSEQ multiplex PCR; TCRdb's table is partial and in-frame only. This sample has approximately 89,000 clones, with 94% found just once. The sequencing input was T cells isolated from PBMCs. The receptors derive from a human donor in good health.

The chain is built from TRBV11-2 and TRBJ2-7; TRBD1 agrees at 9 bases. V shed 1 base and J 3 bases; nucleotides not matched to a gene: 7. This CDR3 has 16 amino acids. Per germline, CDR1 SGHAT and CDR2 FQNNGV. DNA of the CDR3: TGTGCCAGCAGCTTAGTTTGGGGGACAGGGAACTACGAGCAGTACTTC. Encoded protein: CASSLVWGTGNYEQYF.

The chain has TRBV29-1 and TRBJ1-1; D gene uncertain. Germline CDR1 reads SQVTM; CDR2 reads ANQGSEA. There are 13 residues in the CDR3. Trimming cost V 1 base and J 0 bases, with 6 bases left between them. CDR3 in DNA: TGCAGCGTTGAAGGGAGGATGAACACTGAAGCTTTCTTT. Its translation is CSVEGRMNTEAFF.

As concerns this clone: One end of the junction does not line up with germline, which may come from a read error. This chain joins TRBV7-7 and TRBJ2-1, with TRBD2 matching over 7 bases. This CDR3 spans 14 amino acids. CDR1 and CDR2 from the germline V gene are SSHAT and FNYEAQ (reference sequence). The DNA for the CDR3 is TGTGCTAGCAGCTTAGTCCGGGGGGAGGTTGAGCAGTTCTTC. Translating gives CASSLVRGEVEQFF.

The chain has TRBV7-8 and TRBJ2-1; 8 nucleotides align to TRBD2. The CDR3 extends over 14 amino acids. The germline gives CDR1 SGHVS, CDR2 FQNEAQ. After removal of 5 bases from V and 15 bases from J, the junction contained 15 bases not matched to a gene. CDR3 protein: CASSPAPAGDTGFF. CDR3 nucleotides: TGTGCCAGCAGCCCAGCCCCAGCGGGAGACACGGGGTTCTTC. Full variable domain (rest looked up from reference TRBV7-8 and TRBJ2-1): GAGVSQSPRYKVAKRGQDVALRCDPISGHVSLFWYQQALGQGPEFLTYFQNEAQLDKSGLPSDRFFAERPEGSVSTLKIQRTQQEDSAVYLCASSPAPAGDTGFFGPGTRLTVL.

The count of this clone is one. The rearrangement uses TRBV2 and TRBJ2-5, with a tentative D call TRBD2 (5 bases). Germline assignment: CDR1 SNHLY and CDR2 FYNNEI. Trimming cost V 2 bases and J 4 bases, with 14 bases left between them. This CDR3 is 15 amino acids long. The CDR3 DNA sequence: TGTGCCAGCAGTGAACGAATGACTATAGGAGAGACCCAGTACTTC. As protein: CASSERMTIGETQYF.

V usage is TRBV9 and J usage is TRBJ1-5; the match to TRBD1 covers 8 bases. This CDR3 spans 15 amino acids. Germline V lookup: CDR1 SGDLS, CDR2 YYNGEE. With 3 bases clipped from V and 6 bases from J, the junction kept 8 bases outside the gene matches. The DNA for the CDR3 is TGTGCCAGCAGCGCAGGACAGGGTCCGAGTCAGCCCCAGCATTTT. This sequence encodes CASSAGQGPSQPQHF.

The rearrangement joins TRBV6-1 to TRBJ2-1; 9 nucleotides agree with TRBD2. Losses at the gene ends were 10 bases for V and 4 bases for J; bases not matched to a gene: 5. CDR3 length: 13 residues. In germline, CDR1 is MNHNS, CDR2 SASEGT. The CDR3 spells CATRLAEYNEQFF. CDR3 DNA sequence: TGTGCCACCCGACTAGCGGAGTACAATGAGCAGTTCTTC.

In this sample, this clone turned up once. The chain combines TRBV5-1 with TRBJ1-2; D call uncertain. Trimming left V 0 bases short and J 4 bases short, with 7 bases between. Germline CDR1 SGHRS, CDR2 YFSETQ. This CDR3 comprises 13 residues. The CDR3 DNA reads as TGCGCCAGCAGCTTGGGAGCAGGCTATGGCTACACCTTC. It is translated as CASSLGAGYGYTF.

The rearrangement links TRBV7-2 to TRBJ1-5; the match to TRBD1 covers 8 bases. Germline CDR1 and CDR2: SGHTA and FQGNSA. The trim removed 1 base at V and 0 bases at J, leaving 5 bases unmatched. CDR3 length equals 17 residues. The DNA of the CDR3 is TGTGCCAGCAGCTTAGGGAGGACAGGGCGTAGCAATCAGCCCCAGCATTTT. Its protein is CASSLGRTGRSNQPQHF. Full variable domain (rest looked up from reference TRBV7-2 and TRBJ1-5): GAGVSQSPSNKVTEKGKDVELRCDPISGHTALYWYRQSLGQGLEFLIYFQGNSAPDKSGLPSDRFSAERTGGSVSTLTIQRTQQEDSAVYLCASSLGRTGRSNQPQHFGDGTRLSIL.